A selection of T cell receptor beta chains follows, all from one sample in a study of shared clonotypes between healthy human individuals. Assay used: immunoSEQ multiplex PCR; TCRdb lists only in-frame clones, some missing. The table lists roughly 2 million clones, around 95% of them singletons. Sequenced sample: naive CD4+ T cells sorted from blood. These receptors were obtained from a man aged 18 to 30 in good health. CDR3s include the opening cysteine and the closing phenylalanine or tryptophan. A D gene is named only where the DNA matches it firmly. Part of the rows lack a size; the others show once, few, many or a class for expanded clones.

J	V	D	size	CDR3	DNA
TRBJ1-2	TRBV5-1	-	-	CASSVEGDPGYGYTF	TGCGCCAGCAGCGTGGAGGGAGACCCGGGCTATGGCTACACCTTC
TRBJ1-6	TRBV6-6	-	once	CASSPGPPRDNSPLHF	TGTGCCAGCAGTCCCGGACCTCCCCGGGATAATTCACCCCTCCACTTT
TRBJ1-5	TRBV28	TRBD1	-	CASSFWDSHQPQHF	TGTGCCAGCAGTTTTTGGGACAGCCATCAGCCCCAGCATTTT
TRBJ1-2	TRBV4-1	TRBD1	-	CASSPQIQGVLGGYTF	TGCGCCAGCAGCCCGCAAATACAGGGGGTCCTTGGCGGCTACACCTTC
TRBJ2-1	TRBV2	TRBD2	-	CASSGGSGSINEQFF	TGTGCCAGCAGTGGGGGAAGCGGGAGTATTAATGAGCAGTTCTTC
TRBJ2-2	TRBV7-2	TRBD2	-	CASSRRLAGGGTGELFF	TGTGCCAGCAGCAGAAGACTAGCGGGAGGTGGCACCGGGGAGCTGTTTTTT
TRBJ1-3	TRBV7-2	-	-	CASSLGTGNTIYF	TGTGCCAGCAGCTTAGGCACTGGGAACACCATATATTTT
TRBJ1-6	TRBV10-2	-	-	CATLQGRVGNSPLHF	TGCGCCACCCTCCAGGGGCGCGTTGGTAATTCACCCCTCCACTTT
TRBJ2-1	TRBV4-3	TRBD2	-	CASSHGTSGRAEYNEQFF	TGCGCCAGCAGCCACGGGACTAGCGGGAGGGCGGAATACAATGAGCAGTTCTTC
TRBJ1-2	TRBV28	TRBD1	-	CASSTGTGGRGYTF	TGTGCCAGCAGCACCGGGACAGGGGGCCGTGGCTACACCTTC
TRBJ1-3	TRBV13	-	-	CASRVWGESDTIYF	TGTGCCAGCCGGGTCTGGGGTGAGTCGGACACCATATATTTT
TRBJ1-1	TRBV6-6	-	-	CASSYFAVNTEAFF	TGTGCCAGCAGTTACTTCGCAGTGAACACTGAAGCTTTCTTT
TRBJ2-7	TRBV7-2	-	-	CASSFLSQGYEQYF	TGTGCCAGCAGCTTCCTTAGCCAGGGCTACGAGCAGTACTTC
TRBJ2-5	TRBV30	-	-	CAWRQGKETQYF	TGTGCCTGGAGACAGGGTAAAGAGACCCAGTACTTC
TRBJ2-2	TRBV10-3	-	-	CAISEKGPGYTGELFF	TGTGCCATCAGTGAAAAGGGACCCGGCTACACCGGGGAGCTGTTTTTT
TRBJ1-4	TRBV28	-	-	CASSSRPTNEKLFF	TGTGCCAGCAGTTCAAGACCAACTAATGAAAAACTGTTTTTT
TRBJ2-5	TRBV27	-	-	CASSLGGAVETQYF	TGTGCCAGCAGCCTGGGGGGGGCAGTGGAGACCCAGTACTTC
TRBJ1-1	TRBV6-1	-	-	CASSGAVVNTEAFF	TGTGCCAGCAGTGGGGCTGTAGTGAACACTGAAGCTTTCTTT
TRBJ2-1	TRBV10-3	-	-	CAISQEGGEHNEQFF	TGTGCCATCAGTCAGGAGGGGGGGGAACACAATGAGCAGTTCTTC
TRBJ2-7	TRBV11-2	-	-	CASSLRGYGEQYF	TGTGCCAGCAGCTTGCGGGGTTACGGCGAGCAGTACTTC
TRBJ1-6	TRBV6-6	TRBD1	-	CASSYSAGGDSPLHF	TGTGCCAGCAGTTACTCGGCAGGGGGAGATTCACCCCTCCACTTT
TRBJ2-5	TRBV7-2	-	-	CASSFYWTDTSRAQYF	TGTGCCAGCAGCTTTTACTGGACGGATACTAGTAGGGCCCAGTACTTC
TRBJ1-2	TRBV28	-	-	CASSDYRSGYTF	TGTGCCAGCAGTGATTACAGGAGCGGCTACACCTTC
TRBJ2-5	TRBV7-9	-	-	CASSLGLGELIQETQYF	TGTGCCAGCAGCTTAGGTCTTGGAGAACTGATCCAAGAGACCCAGTACTTC
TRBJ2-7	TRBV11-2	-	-	CASSLRQGVEQYF	TGTGCCAGCAGCTTACGGCAGGGAGTGGAGCAGTACTTC
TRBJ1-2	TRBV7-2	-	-	CASSPGIKPNYGYTF	TGTGCCAGCAGCCCAGGGATCAAACCGAACTATGGCTACACCTTC
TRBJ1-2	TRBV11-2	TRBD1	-	CASSSRDRGLHGYTF	TGTGCCAGCAGCTCCCGGGACAGGGGGCTCCATGGCTACACCTTC
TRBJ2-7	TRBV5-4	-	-	CASSLSLVTTTEQYF	TGTGCCAGCAGCTTGAGCCTCGTGACTACTACCGAGCAGTACTTC
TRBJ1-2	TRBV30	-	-	CAWSVKPGGYTF	TGTGCCTGGAGTGTAAAGCCTGGTGGCTACACCTTC
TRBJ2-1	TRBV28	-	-	CASSLGVGYSSSYNEQFF	TGTGCCAGCAGTCTCGGGGTCGGGTACTCGAGCTCCTACAATGAGCAGTTCTTC
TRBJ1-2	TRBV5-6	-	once	CASLTRSGHLYGYTF	TGTGCCAGCCTAACCAGATCGGGACATCTTTATGGCTACACCTTC
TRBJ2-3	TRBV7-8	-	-	CASSWGGGTDTQYF	TGTGCCAGCAGCTGGGGTGGCGGCACAGATACGCAGTATTTT
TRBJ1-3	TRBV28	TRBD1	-	CASTYRNKIPGQGGNTIYF	TGTGCCAGCACCTACAGAAATAAGATACCGGGACAGGGGGGAAACACCATATATTTT
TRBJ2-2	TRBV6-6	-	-	CASEGENTGELFF	TGTGCCAGCGAGGGGGAGAACACCGGGGAGCTGTTTTTT
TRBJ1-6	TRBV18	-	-	CASSPPTPSPLHF	TGTGCCAGCTCACCACCGACGCCCTCACCCCTCCACTTT
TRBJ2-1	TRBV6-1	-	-	CASTIDPQYYNEQFF	TGTGCCAGCACTATTGACCCCCAGTACTACAATGAGCAGTTCTTC
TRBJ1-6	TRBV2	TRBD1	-	CASSEDRGLDSPLHF	TGTGCCAGCAGTGAAGACAGGGGGCTGGATTCACCCCTCCACTTT
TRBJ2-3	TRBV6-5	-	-	CASSYSRGGGADTQYF	TGTGCCAGCAGTTACTCGAGGGGCGGAGGGGCAGATACGCAGTATTTT
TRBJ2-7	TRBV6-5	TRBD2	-	CASSYSAGGSYEQYF	TGTGCCAGCAGTTACTCGGCGGGAGGCTCCTACGAGCAGTACTTC
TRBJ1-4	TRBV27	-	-	CASSLGSFNEKLFF	TGTGCCAGCAGTTTAGGGAGCTTTAATGAAAAACTGTTTTTT
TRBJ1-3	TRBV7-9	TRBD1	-	CAITGTGGSRSGNTIYF	TGTGCCATCACCGGGACAGGGGGGTCACGCTCTGGAAACACCATATATTTT
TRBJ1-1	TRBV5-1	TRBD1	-	CASSPRQGVNTEAFF	TGCGCCAGCAGCCCGAGGCAGGGGGTGAACACTGAAGCTTTCTTT
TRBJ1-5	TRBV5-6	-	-	CASSLGYQPQHF	TGTGCCAGCAGCTTGGGTTATCAGCCCCAGCATTTT
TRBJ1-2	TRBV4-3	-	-	CASSQAGGVGGYTF	TGCGCCAGCAGCCAAGCGGGAGGGGTGGGTGGCTACACCTTC
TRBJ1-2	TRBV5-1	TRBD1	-	CASSLVSGTGYGYTF	TGCGCCAGCAGCTTGGTTTCCGGGACAGGTTATGGCTACACCTTC
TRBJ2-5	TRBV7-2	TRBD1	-	CASSFPGQGQETQYF	TGTGCCAGCAGCTTTCCGGGACAGGGGCAAGAGACCCAGTACTTC
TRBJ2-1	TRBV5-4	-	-	CASSRGRGSYNEQFF	TGTGCCAGCAGCCGAGGCCGGGGGAGTTACAATGAGCAGTTCTTC
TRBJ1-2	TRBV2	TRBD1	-	CASRPGQGEGYTF	TGTGCCAGCAGGCCTGGACAGGGGGAAGGCTACACCTTC